This T cell receptor (beta chain) was sequenced in a study of blood T cell repertoires in COVID-19. Whole-study context: Samples representing acute and convalescent COVID-19 were sourced from the United States, Italy and Spain. T cells, B-cell-depleted T cells, or PBMCs provided the cDNA or gDNA that served as material.

CDR3 length equals 17 residues. From germline, CDR1 is MDHEN and CDR2 SYDVKM. J was trimmed by 0 bases and V by 2 bases; bases with no gene match: 8. The protocol was immunoSEQ multiplex PCR, while the TCRdb copy is restricted to in-frame clones and leaves out a portion. The sample carries 150,000 to 200,000 clones, around 90% recorded once. The sequencing input was peripheral blood. The clonotype originates from a man in his sixties with active or convalescent COVID-19. V gene TRBV28 combines with J gene TRBJ1-1; 8 bases agree with TRBD1. The CDR3, as DNA: TGTGCCAGCAGTTTAGCCAGGGGGCATCCTGTGAACACTGAAGCTTTCTTT. It yields the protein CASSLARGHPVNTEAFF.